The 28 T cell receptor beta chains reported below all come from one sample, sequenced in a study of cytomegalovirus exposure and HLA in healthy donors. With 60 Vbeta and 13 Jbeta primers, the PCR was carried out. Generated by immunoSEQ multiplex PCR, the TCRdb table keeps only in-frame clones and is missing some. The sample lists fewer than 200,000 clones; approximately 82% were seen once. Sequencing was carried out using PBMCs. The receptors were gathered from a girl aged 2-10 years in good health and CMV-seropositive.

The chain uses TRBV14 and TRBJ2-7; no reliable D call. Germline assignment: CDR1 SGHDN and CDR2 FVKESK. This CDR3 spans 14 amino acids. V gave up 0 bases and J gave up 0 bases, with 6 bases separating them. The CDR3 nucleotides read TGTGCCAGCAGCCAAGAACCGAGCTCCTACGAGCAGTACTTC. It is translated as CASSQEPSSYEQYF.

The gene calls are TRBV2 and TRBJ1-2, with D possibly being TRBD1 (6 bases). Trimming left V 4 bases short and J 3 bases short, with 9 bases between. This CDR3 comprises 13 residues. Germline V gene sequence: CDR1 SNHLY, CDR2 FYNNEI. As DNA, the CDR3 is TGTGCCAGCAGTGGGGGGCAATACTATGGCTACACCTTC. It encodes CASSGGQYYGYTF. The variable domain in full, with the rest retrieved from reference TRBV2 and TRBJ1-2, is EPEVTQTPSHQVTQMGQEVILRCVPISNHLYFYWYRQILGQKVEFLVSFYNNEISEKSEIFDDQFSVERPDGSNFTLKIRSTKLEDSAMYFCASSGGQYYGYTFGSGTRLTVV.

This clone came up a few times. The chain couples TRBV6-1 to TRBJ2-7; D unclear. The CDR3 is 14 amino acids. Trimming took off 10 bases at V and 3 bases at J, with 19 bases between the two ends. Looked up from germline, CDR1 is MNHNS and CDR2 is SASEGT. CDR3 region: CAIFLSGPRYEQYF. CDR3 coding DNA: TGTGCCATCTTCCTGTCCGGTCCCCGCTACGAGCAGTACTTC.

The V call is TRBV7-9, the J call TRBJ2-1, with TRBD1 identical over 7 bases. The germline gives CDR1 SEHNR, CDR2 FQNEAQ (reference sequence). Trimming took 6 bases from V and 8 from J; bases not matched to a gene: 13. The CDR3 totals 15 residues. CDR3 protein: CASSFIGTEKDEQFF. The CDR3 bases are TGTGCCAGCAGTTTTATCGGGACAGAGAAGGATGAGCAGTTCTTC.

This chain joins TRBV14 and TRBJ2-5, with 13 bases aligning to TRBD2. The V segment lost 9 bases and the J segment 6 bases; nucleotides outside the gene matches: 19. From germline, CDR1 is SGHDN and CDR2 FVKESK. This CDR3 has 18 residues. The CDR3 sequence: CASKKNPVGLAGEKTQYF. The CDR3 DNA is TGTGCCAGTAAAAAAAATCCGGTTGGACTAGCGGGAGAAAAGACCCAGTACTTC.

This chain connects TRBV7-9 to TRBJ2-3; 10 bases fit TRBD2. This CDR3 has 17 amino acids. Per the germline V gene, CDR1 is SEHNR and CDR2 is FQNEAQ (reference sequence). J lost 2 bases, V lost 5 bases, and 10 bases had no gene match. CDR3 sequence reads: CASSPGLAEKYTDTQYF. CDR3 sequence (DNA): TGTGCCAGCAGCCCAGGACTAGCGGAAAAGTACACAGATACGCAGTATTTT. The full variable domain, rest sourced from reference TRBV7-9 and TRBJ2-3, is DTGVSQNPRHKITKRGQNVTFRCDPISEHNRLYWYRQTLGQGPEFLTYFQNEAQLEKSRLLSDRFSAERPKGSFSTLEIQRTEQGDSAMYLCASSPGLAEKYTDTQYFGPGTRLTVL.

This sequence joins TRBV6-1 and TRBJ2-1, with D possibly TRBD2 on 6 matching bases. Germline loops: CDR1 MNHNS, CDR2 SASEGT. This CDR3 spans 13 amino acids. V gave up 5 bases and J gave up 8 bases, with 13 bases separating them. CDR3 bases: TGTGCCAGCAGTCCAGAGACTAGTCATGAGCAGTTCTTC. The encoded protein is CASSPETSHEQFF.

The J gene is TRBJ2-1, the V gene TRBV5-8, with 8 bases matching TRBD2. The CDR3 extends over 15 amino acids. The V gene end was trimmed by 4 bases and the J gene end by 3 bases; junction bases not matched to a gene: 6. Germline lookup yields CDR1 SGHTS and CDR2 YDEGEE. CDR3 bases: TGTGCCAGCAGCCGAGCGGGAGACAACTACAATGAGCAGTTCTTC. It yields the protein CASSRAGDNYNEQFF.

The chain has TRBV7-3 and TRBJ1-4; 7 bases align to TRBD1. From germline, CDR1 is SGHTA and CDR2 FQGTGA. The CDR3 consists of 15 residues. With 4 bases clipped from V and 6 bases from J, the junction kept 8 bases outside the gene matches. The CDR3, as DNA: TGTGCCAGCAGCTCTACAGGGGCGGGACATGAAAAACTGTTTTTT. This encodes CASSSTGAGHEKLFF.

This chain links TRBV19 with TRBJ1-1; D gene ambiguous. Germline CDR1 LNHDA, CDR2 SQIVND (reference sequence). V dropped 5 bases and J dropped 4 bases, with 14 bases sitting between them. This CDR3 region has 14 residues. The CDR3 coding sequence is TGTGCCAGTAGTGTTGGGCCCCCTGGCACTGAAGCTTTCTTT. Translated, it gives CASSVGPPGTEAFF.

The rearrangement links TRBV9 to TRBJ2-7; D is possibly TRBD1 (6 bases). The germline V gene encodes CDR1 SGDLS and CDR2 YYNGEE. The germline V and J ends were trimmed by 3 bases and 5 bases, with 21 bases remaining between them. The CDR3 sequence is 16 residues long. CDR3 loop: CASSEGWGPPFDEQYF. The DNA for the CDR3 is TGTGCCAGCAGCGAGGGGTGGGGGCCGCCCTTTGACGAGCAGTACTTC.

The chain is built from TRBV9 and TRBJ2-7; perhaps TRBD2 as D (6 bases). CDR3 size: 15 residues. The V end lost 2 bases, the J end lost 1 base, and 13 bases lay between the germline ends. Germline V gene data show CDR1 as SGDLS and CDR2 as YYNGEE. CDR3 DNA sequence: TGTGCCAGCAGCGTCATAGCTAGCGAGTCCTACGAGCAGTACTTC. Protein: CASSVIASESYEQYF.

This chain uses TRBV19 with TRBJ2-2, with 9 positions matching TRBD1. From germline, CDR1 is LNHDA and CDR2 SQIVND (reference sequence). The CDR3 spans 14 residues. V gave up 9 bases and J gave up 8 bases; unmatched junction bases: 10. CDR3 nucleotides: TGTGCCAGCTACCGGACAGGGGAACTTGGGGAGCTGTTTTTT. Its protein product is CASYRTGELGELFF.

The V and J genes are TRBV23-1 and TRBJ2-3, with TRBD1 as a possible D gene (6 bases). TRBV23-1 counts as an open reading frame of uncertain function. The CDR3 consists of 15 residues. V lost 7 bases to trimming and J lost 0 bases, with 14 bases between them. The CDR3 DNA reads TGCGCCAGCACGGAGGACAGCCCGAGCACAGATACGCAGTATTTT. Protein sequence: CASTEDSPSTDTQYF.

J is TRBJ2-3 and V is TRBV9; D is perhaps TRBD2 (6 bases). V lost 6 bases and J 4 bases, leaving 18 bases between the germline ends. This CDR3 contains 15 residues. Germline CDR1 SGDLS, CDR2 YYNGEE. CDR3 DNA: TGTGCCAGCACCAACCCAGGAAGACTAGCAGATACGCAGTATTTT. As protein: CASTNPGRLADTQYF.

DNA for the CDR3: TGTGCCAGCAGCTTACTAGCGGGAGGCTACACCGGGGAGCTGTTTTTT. The encoded protein is CASSLLAGGYTGELFF. V is TRBV11-3 and J is TRBJ2-2; the match to TRBD2 covers 11 bases. The CDR3 is made up of 16 amino acids. The germline V gene encodes CDR1 SGHNT and CDR2 YENEEA. V dropped 2 bases and J dropped 3; count of bases not matched to a gene: 2.

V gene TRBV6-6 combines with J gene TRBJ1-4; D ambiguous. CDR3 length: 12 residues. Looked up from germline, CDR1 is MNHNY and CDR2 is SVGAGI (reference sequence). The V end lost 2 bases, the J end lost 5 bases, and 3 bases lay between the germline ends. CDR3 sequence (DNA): TGTGCCAGCAGTTACGCGAATGAAAAACTGTTTTTT. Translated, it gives CASSYANEKLFF.

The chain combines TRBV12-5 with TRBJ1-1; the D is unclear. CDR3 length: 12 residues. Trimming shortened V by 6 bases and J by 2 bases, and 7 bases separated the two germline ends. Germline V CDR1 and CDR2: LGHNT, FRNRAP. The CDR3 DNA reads TGTGCTAGTGGCCGGGGTAACACTGAAGCTTTCTTT. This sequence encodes CASGRGNTEAFF.

The CDR3 here is CASRQGRSYNSPLHF. CDR3 nucleotide sequence: TGTGCCAGCAGACAGGGGCGCTCCTATAATTCACCCCTCCACTTT. This chain joins TRBV6-5 and TRBJ1-6, with 7 positions matching TRBD1. CDR3 length: 15 residues. Germline V lookup: CDR1 MNHEY, CDR2 SVGAGI. V dropped 6 bases and J dropped 0; count of bases not matched to a gene: 2.

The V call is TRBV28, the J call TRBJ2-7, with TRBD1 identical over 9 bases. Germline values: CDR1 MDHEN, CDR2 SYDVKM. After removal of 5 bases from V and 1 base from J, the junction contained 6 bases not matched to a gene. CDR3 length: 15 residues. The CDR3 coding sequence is TGTGCCAGCAGTACCCCGGGACAGGGATCCTACGAGCAGTACTTC. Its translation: CASSTPGQGSYEQYF.

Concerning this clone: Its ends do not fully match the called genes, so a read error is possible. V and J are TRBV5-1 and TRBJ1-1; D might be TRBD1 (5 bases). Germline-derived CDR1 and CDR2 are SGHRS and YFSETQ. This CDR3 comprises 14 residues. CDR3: CASSRTGGNTEAFF. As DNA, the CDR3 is TGTGCCAGCAGCCGAACAGGCGGGAACACTGAAGCTTTCTTT.

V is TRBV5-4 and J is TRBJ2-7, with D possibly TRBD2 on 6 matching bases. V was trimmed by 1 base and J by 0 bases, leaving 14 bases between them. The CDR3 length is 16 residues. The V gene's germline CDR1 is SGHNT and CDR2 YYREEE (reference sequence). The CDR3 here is CASSLFGGVSSYEQYF. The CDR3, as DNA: TGTGCCAGCAGCTTGTTTGGCGGGGTAAGCTCCTACGAGCAGTACTTC.

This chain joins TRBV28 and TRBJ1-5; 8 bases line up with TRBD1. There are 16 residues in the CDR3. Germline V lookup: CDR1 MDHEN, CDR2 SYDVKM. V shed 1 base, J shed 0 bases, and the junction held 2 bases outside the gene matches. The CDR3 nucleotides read TGTGCCAGCAGTTTATTGGGACAGGTTAGCAATCAGCCCCAGCATTTT. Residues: CASSLLGQVSNQPQHF.

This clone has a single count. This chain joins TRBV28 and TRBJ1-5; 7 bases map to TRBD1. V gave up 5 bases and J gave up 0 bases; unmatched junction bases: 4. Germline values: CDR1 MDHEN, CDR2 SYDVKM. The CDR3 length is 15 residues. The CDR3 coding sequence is TGTGCCAGCAGTCCCACAGGGGTTAGCAATCAGCCCCAGCATTTT. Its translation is CASSPTGVSNQPQHF.

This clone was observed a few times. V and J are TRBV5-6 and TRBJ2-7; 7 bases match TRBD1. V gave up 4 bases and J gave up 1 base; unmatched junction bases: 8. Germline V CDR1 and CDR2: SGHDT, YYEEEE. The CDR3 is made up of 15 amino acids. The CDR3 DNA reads TGTGCCAGCAGCCCGACAGGGAGAAGGTCCTACGAGCAGTACTTC. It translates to CASSPTGRRSYEQYF.

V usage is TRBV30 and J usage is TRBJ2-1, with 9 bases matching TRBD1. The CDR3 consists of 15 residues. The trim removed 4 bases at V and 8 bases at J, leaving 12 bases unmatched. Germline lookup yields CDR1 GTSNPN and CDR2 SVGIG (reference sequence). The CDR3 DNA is TGTGCCTGGACCCCGACAGGGGGGGCCTTTGATGAGCAGTTCTTC. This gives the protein CAWTPTGGAFDEQFF.

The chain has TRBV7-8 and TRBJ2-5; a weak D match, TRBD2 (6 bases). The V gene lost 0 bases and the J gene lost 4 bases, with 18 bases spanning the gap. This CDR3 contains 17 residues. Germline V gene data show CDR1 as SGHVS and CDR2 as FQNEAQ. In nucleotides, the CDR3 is TGTGCCAGCAGCTTAGCTCGGTGGGGGGAGGAAGGAGAGACCCAGTACTTC. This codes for CASSLARWGEEGETQYF.

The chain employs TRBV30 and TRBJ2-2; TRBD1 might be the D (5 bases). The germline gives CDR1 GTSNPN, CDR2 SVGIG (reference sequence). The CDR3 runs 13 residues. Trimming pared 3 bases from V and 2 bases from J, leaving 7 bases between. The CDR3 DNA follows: TGTGCCTGGAGGACAGAAAACACCGGGGAGCTGTTTTTT. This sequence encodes CAWRTENTGELFF.